This T cell receptor (beta chain) was sequenced for a study of CD8+CD57+ T cells in acquired aplastic anemia. CD8+CD57+ cell expansion had been shown by flow cytometry in patients chosen for sequencing. The CDR3 spans 15 residues, counting both ends. Germline-derived CDR1 and CDR2 are SNHLY and FYNNEI. According to the study, genomic DNA was the template for TCR beta VDJ and CDR3 profiling. TCRdb independently ran MiXCR on the reads; one entry per CDR3 protein. The table records about 220,000 distinct CDR3 sequences, approximately 45% of them present only once. Study results and limitations: Sharing between patients and controls was observed for 25 to 30 CD8+ CDR3 sequences.

To note about this clonotype: Antigen unknown. The conserved final phenylalanine or tryptophan is absent from the CDR3, which likely points to a read error. No DNA is shown, since the ends of the CDR3 on it are uncertain; the CDR3 is the one TCRdb lists.

The TCR was taken from a human donor with aplastic anemia. Sequenced: sorted CD4+, CD8+, or CD8+CD57+ T cells (not recorded which) from PBMCs. The chain employs TRBV2 and TRBJ2-7. The CDR3 sequence: CASSGNRRHSPTSST.